The subject of this entry is one T cell receptor beta chain. This record belongs to a study of blood T cell repertoires in COVID-19. Only in-frame clones appear in the TCRdb table, and some are missing; sequencing was by immunoSEQ multiplex PCR. The sample includes about 230,000 clones, 89% seen only once; the top ten take around 3.7%. The clonotype was recovered from a woman between 25 and 40 years old with acute COVID-19. Sample: PBMCs or T cells enriched from blood (not recorded which).

Here the CDR3 reads CASSQKGGGAYEQYF. The CDR3 nucleotides read TGTGCCAGCAGCCAAAAGGGCGGGGGGGCCTACGAGCAGTACTTC. This rearrangement joins TRBV3-1 (or the pseudogene TRBV3-2) to TRBJ2-7; 9 bases line up with TRBD2. The CDR3 consists of 15 residues. Germline-derived CDR1 and CDR2 are LGHDT and YNNKEL (reference sequence). V was clipped by 2 bases and J by 2 bases; unmatched bases: 4.